This T cell receptor (beta chain) was found in a study of response to subunit inactivated influenza vaccine. Notes on this clonotype: Its antigen remains unknown.

TCRdb passed the RT-PCR reads through MiXCR, listing each CDR3 protein once. Of about 830,000 distinct CDR3 sequences in the sample, under 20% were seen once. The germline CDR1 and CDR2 sequences are SGHTA and FQGNSA. The CDR3 totals 15 residues. V lost 5 bases to trimming and J lost 1 base; unmatched junction nucleotides: 2. Study conclusions and caveats: T cells newly recruited by each seasonal influenza vaccination are few, the authors suggested.

The sequenced sample was PBMCs from blood, obtained more than 4 days after vaccination. This rearrangement joins TRBV7-2 to TRBJ2-2; 9 positions match TRBD1. The TCR originated in a man aged 45-65 years who received an inactivated influenza vaccine. CDR3 sequence: CASSMDRGNTGELFF. In nucleotides, the CDR3 is TGTGCCAGCAGCATGGACAGGGGGAACACCGGGGAGCTGTTTTTT.